This TCR beta chain was captured in a study of shared clonotypes between healthy human individuals. Overall study findings and caveats: Clonotypes that were shared across a handful of donors made up roughly 5.2% of naive CD4 clonotypes.

This CDR3 region has 14 residues. Trimming cost V 3 bases and J 0 bases, with 8 bases left between them. Germline CDR1 and CDR2: KGHSH and LQKENI. DNA at around 210 ng, about 30,000 T cell genomes, went into sorted-subset replicate PCRs. Profiling relied on immunoSEQ multiplex PCR, and the TCRdb table lists in-frame clones only, not all of them. The repertoire holds around 940,000 clones, with approximately 80% as singletons. In regard to this clone: Its antigen is not known.

The sequenced sample consisted of memory CD4+ T cells sorted from blood. Subset of the sample: CD45RA-negative fraction. The rearrangement uses TRBV18 and TRBJ1-1; D gene unclear. The source is a man aged 18-30 years in good health. For the CDR3, the DNA is TGTGCCAGCTCACCGGAGCACTTGAACACTGAAGCTTTCTTT. Translating it yields CASSPEHLNTEAFF.